The 25 T cell receptor beta chains listed next were all sequenced from one sample in a study of CD8 T cells in ankylosing spondylitis. From the 5' RACE reads, TCRdb called clonotypes with MiXCR, one entry per CDR3 protein. Of a few hundred thousand distinct CDR3 sequences in the sample, approximately 11% were seen once. The sample consisted of blood, either unsorted or a sorted T cell fraction (not recorded which). All receptors come from a male donor with ankylosing spondylitis or in good health (not recorded which).

This chain uses TRBV10-3 with TRBJ2-4; 9 bases are a match to TRBD1. Germline V gene sequence: CDR1 ENHRY, CDR2 SYGVKD. V trimming: 6 bases; J trimming: 11 bases; junction bases outside the gene matches: 11. There are 14 residues in the CDR3. The CDR3 here is CAISWTGAPEVQYF. CDR3 DNA sequence: TGTGCCATCAGCTGGACAGGGGCCCCAGAGGTTCAGTACTTC.

The table lists this clonotype with many counts. The chain links TRBV29-1 to TRBJ2-3; 11 bases fit TRBD2. The V and J ends lost 6 bases and 4 bases, in that order; junction bases with no gene match: 6. Germline-derived CDR1 and CDR2 are SQVTM and ANQGSEA. This CDR3 is 14 amino acids long. The CDR3 spells CSVALAGVSDTQYF. CDR3 sequence (DNA): TGCAGCGTAGCACTAGCGGGAGTCTCAGATACGCAGTATTTT.

This clonotype was counted ten times or more. The V call is TRBV7-2, the J call TRBJ2-5, with 7 bases that match TRBD2. Germline CDR1 and CDR2: SGHTA and FQGNSA. The CDR3 spans 15 residues. Germline trimming cut 5 bases from V and 1 base from J; bases unmatched to any gene: 7. In DNA, the CDR3 is TGTGCCAGCAGCCTAGTACTAGCGCCCCAAGAGACCCAGTACTTC. It specifies CASSLVLAPQETQYF.

This clonotype was found a few times. The J gene is TRBJ2-1, the V gene TRBV7-9, with 7 bases fitting TRBD1. This CDR3 has 16 residues. Per germline, CDR1 SEHNR and CDR2 FQNEAQ (reference sequence). With 5 bases clipped from V and 2 bases from J, the junction kept 9 bases outside the gene matches. The CDR3 region is CASSAGDRGTYNEQFF. DNA for the CDR3: TGTGCCAGCAGCGCAGGGGACAGAGGGACCTACAATGAGCAGTTCTTC.

There are a few counts of this clonotype. The V gene is TRBV28, the J gene TRBJ2-2, with 7 nucleotides matching TRBD2. Germline loops: CDR1 MDHEN, CDR2 SYDVKM. The ends lost 2 bases at V and 8 bases at J; junction bases unmatched: 5. This CDR3 region has 14 residues. CDR3 coding DNA: TGTGCCAGCAGTTTACTCCCGGGGGGAGGGGAGCTGTTTTTT. Its protein is CASSLLPGGGELFF.

This chain joins TRBV10-2 and TRBJ1-2; D gene ambiguous. The ends were cut back, 3 bases at V and 8 bases at J, with 13 bases in the middle. Germline CDR1 is WSHSY and CDR2 is SAAADI. The CDR3 contains 13 residues. This CDR3 is CASSEDPSGGYTF. The CDR3 nucleotides read TGCGCCAGCAGTGAAGACCCGTCCGGGGGCTACACCTTC.

This clonotype has a count of ten or more. The rearrangement uses TRBV5-1 and TRBJ2-6, with D unresolved. Germline V gene lookup returns CDR1 SGHRS and CDR2 YFSETQ. Between the trimmed V and J ends, which lost 5 bases and 0 bases, there was a span of 6 bases. The CDR3 is 14 residues long. The CDR3 loop is CASRDGSGANVLTF. In DNA form, the CDR3 reads TGCGCCAGCAGGGACGGCTCTGGGGCCAACGTCCTGACTTTC.

The rearrangement joins TRBV7-3 to TRBJ2-3; unclear D gene. This CDR3 comprises 16 residues. From germline, CDR1 is SGHTA and CDR2 FQGTGA. V lost 5 bases and J 0 bases, leaving 15 bases between the germline ends. CDR3 region: CASSPSVFVSTDTQYF. CDR3 coding DNA: TGTGCCAGCAGCCCCTCGGTTTTCGTGAGCACAGATACGCAGTATTTT. Complete variable domain (other parts from reference TRBV7-3 and TRBJ2-3): GAGVSQTPSNKVTEKGKYVELRCDPISGHTALYWYRQSLGQGPEFLIYFQGTGAADDSGLPNDRFFAVRPEGSVSTLKIQRTERGDSAVYLCASSPSVFVSTDTQYFGPGTRLTVL.

This clonotype has at least ten counts. The rearrangement links TRBV10-1 to TRBJ1-2; TRBD1 is a possible D gene (5 bases). V was shortened by 3 bases and J by 6 bases, with 17 bases between the two germline ends. Germline V lookup: CDR1 WNHNN, CDR2 SYGVQD (reference sequence). This CDR3 region has 15 residues. CDR3 in DNA: TGCGCCAGCAGTGAAGGGGACGGTCAATCGGATGGCTACACCTTC. The encoded protein is CASSEGDGQSDGYTF.

This clonotype was counted only a few times. The chain joins TRBV5-1 to TRBJ2-3, with 9 bases that match TRBD1. The V segment lost 1 base and the J segment 2 bases; nucleotides outside the gene matches: 5. In germline, CDR1 is SGHRS, CDR2 YFSETQ. The CDR3 is 16 residues long. This chain's CDR3 is CASSLLGQGTTDTQYF. Written as DNA, the CDR3 is TGCGCCAGCAGCTTGCTAGGACAGGGGACCACAGATACGCAGTATTTT. Drawing the rest from reference TRBV5-1 and TRBJ2-3, the complete variable domain is KAGVTQTPRYLIKTRGQQVTLSCSPISGHRSVSWYQQTPGQGLQFLFEYFSETQRNKGNFPGRFSGRQFSNSRSEMNVSTLELGDSALYLCASSLLGQGTTDTQYFGPGTRLTVL.

This clonotype was recorded a few times. V gene TRBV5-6 combines with J gene TRBJ2-3; D may be TRBD1 or TRBD2 (5 bases each). Between the trimmed V and J ends, which lost 4 bases and 0 bases, there was a span of 12 bases. This CDR3 contains 15 residues. Germline lookup yields CDR1 SGHDT and CDR2 YYEEEE. CDR3 protein: CASSPGTLSTDTQYF. DNA of the CDR3: TGTGCCAGCAGCCCCGGGACCCTTAGCACAGATACGCAGTATTTT.

This clonotype was seen only a few times. The chain joins TRBV29-1 to TRBJ2-7; 7 bases agree with TRBD2. V lost 1 base, J lost 2 bases, and 5 bases stayed unmatched. From germline, CDR1 is SQVTM and CDR2 ANQGSEA. This CDR3 has 14 amino acids. CDR3 nucleotide sequence: TGCAGCGTTGAAGTACCGGGAGGTACCTACGAGCAGTACTTC. Its translation: CSVEVPGGTYEQYF.

This clonotype appeared a few times. The chain couples TRBV20-1 to TRBJ1-6; TRBD1 agrees at 7 bases. Germline loops: CDR1 DFQATT, CDR2 SNEGSKA (reference sequence). CDR3 size: 16 residues. J gave up 8 bases and V 2 bases, and 12 bases lay outside the gene matches. The CDR3 DNA reads TGCAGTGCTAGACCGTCGGAAGGGGGCTCTCATTCACCCCTCCACTTT. Its protein is CSARPSEGGSHSPLHF.

J is TRBJ2-3 and V is TRBV2; D gene uncertain. The CDR3 runs to 11 residues. V was trimmed by 8 bases and J by 1 base, leaving 4 bases between them. Looked up from germline, CDR1 is SNHLY and CDR2 is FYNNEI. CDR3 residues: CASFGTDTQYF. The CDR3 DNA is TGTGCCAGCTTCGGCACAGATACGCAGTATTTT.

This clonotype appeared a few times. The chain employs TRBV10-3 and TRBJ2-7; 9 nucleotides match TRBD1. Per germline, CDR1 ENHRY and CDR2 SYGVKD. V lost 6 bases to trimming and J lost 6 bases; unmatched junction nucleotides: 9. The CDR3 consists of 14 residues. DNA of the CDR3: TGTGCCATCAGCCCGTGGGACAGGGCTAGCGAGCAGTACTTC. As protein: CAISPWDRASEQYF.

This clonotype was seen more than once but under ten times. This chain links TRBV2 with TRBJ1-1, with D possibly matching TRBD1 (5 bases). The CDR3 extends over 13 amino acids. Germline V gene sequence: CDR1 SNHLY, CDR2 FYNNEI. The ends were cut back, 6 bases at V and 8 bases at J, with 16 bases in the middle. CDR3 sequence reads: CASSRRDLIEAFF. Here the CDR3 DNA reads TGTGCCAGCAGCCGCAGGGATCTTATCGAAGCTTTCTTT.

This clonotype appeared many times. This chain uses TRBV4-2 with TRBJ1-3; no clear D. V was trimmed by 5 bases and J by 4 bases, leaving 18 bases between them. The CDR3 sequence is 16 residues long. Germline loops: CDR1 LGHNA, CDR2 YNFKEQ. CDR3 residues: CASSEGLFFEGNTIYF. The DNA of the CDR3 is TGTGCCAGCAGCGAGGGCCTTTTTTTCGAAGGAAACACCATATATTTT.

The chain links TRBV5-4 to TRBJ2-5, with D unclear. V dropped 7 bases and J dropped 3 bases, with 7 bases sitting between them. CDR3 length: 11 residues. From germline, CDR1 is SGHNT and CDR2 YYREEE (reference sequence). The CDR3 is CASGRKETQYF. The CDR3, as DNA: TGTGCCAGCGGACGAAAAGAGACCCAGTACTTC.

This clonotype has a count of ten or more. The chain uses TRBV6-5 and TRBJ2-7; 9 nucleotides agree with TRBD1. CDR1 and CDR2 from the germline V gene are MNHEY and SVGAGI. The CDR3 length is 15 residues. V lost 4 bases to trimming and J lost 3 bases; unmatched junction nucleotides: 7. The CDR3 DNA sequence: TGTGCCAGCAGTTTTCCTCGACAGGGGGTCTACGAGCAGTACTTC. This sequence encodes CASSFPRQGVYEQYF.

This clonotype showed up many times. The chain couples TRBV5-1 to TRBJ2-2, with TRBD2 identical over 11 bases. CDR1 is SGHRS and CDR2 is YFSETQ in the germline V gene. V trimming: 4 bases; J trimming: 9 bases; junction bases outside the gene matches: 11. The CDR3 extends over 16 amino acids. The CDR3 reads CASSIELAGGLRELFF. The CDR3 nucleotides read TGCGCCAGCAGCATCGAGTTAGCGGGAGGGCTGAGGGAGCTGTTTTTT.

This clonotype has at least ten counts. This chain links TRBV27 with TRBJ1-2; a possible D gene is TRBD1 (5 bases). This CDR3 region has 15 residues. The germline CDR1 and CDR2 sequences are MNHEY and SMNVEV (reference sequence). V was shortened by 5 bases and J by 4 bases, with 17 bases between the two germline ends. As DNA, the CDR3 is TGTGCCAGCAGTCAAAACCCGGGACTGACCTATGGCTACACCTTC. Translated: CASSQNPGLTYGYTF.

There are a few counts of this clonotype. The chain recombines TRBV2 with TRBJ2-7, with TRBD1 identical over 8 bases. V lost 9 bases to trimming and J lost 3 bases; unmatched junction nucleotides: 7. The CDR3 runs to 13 residues. The germline V gene has CDR1 SNHLY and CDR2 FYNNEI. The CDR3 region is CASRGQADYEQYF. In DNA form, the CDR3 reads TGTGCCAGTAGGGGACAGGCGGACTACGAGCAGTACTTC.

This clonotype was detected a few times. V and J are TRBV5-5 and TRBJ2-7, with unresolved D. V was pared by 1 base and J by 3 bases, with 8 bases between. The CDR3 runs to 13 residues. Germline V gene sequence: CDR1 SGHKS, CDR2 YYEKEE (reference sequence). CDR3 nucleotides: TGTGCCAGCAGCTTGAGACGGATCTACGAGCAGTACTTC. Protein product: CASSLRRIYEQYF.

This clonotype has only a few counts. This sequence joins TRBV11-2 and TRBJ2-5; no clear D. V lost 3 bases, J lost 2 bases, and 13 bases lay in between. Germline V gene sequence: CDR1 SGHAT, CDR2 FQNNGV. The CDR3 contains 15 residues. This CDR3 is CASSLARTTQETQYF. The CDR3 DNA sequence: TGTGCCAGCAGCTTGGCCCGAACGACTCAAGAGACCCAGTACTTC.

Only a few counts were recorded for this clonotype. The chain uses TRBV29-1 and TRBJ2-1, with TRBD2 identical over 8 bases. The V gene end was trimmed by 4 bases and the J gene end by 7 bases; junction bases not matched to a gene: 12. The CDR3 extends over 15 amino acids. Germline V gives CDR1 SQVTM, CDR2 ANQGSEA. CDR3 DNA sequence: TGCAGCGTTGCCGGGGGGGAGCTTTATTTGAATGAGCAGTTCTTC. Its protein is CSVAGGELYLNEQFF.